These 13 T cell receptor beta chains were sequenced from one sample in a study of read filtering for tumor transcriptome and immune sequencing. This library used roughly 400 ng RNA and molecular barcoded adaptors spanning alpha/delta and beta/gamma chains. TCRdb fed the reads into MiXCR, producing one record per CDR3 protein. The data contain 93,000 or so distinct CDR3 sequences, about 22% of them seen just once; the ten biggest clones take up more than 9.5%. Sequenced: a population of CD138-negative cells sorted from bone marrow. These receptors came from a donor at least 40 years old with multiple myeloma.

This clonotype was observed a handful of times. This sequence joins TRBV20-1 and TRBJ1-2; 7 nucleotides match TRBD1. V lost 3 bases and J lost 12; bases outside the gene matches: 10. In germline, CDR1 is DFQATT, CDR2 SNEGSKA (reference sequence). The CDR3 is 12 residues long. As DNA, the CDR3 is TGCAGTGCTAGGGGTAGATTGGGACAGCACACCTTC. This sequence encodes CSARGRLGQHTF.

The table lists this clonotype with many counts. This chain connects TRBV28 to TRBJ2-2; D is perhaps TRBD1 (6 bases). Between the trimmed V and J ends, which lost 6 bases and 2 bases, there was a span of 10 bases. Looked up from germline, CDR1 is MDHEN and CDR2 is SYDVKM. CDR3 length equals 14 residues. CDR3 region: CASRSDSNTGELFF. The CDR3 region has the DNA TGTGCCAGCAGGTCGGACAGTAACACCGGGGAGCTGTTTTTT.

The rearrangement joins TRBV29-1 to TRBJ1-2, with D unclear. From germline, CDR1 is SQVTM and CDR2 ANQGSEA. V shed 6 bases and J shed 6 bases, with 2 bases lying between them. The CDR3 sequence is 8 residues long. The CDR3 is CSVDGYTF. DNA of the CDR3: TGCAGCGTCGATGGCTACACCTTC.

This clonotype has ten or more counts. The chain employs TRBV6-2 or TRBV6-3 and TRBJ2-1; tentative D call: TRBD2 (6 bases). V was clipped by 10 bases and J by 3 bases, with 16 bases between them. CDR1 MNHEY and CDR2 SVGEGT come from the germline V gene. The CDR3 totals 14 residues. The CDR3 DNA is TGTGCCACTGCCCCGGCGCGGGGCTACAATGAGCAGTTCTTC. The encoded protein is CATAPARGYNEQFF.

This clonotype came up a few times. The chain is built from TRBV28 and TRBJ1-2, with D tentatively TRBD1 (5 bases). The CDR3 covers 15 residues. Trimming removed 4 bases from V and 0 bases from J, with 12 bases in between. Germline-derived CDR1 and CDR2 are MDHEN and SYDVKM. The CDR3 coding sequence is TGTGCCAGCAGTTCTAACAGGATCCCTAACTATGGCTACACCTTC. The encoded protein is CASSSNRIPNYGYTF.

Comment on this clonotype: This clone may be a read error of a much larger clone one base away. The chain couples TRBV2 to TRBJ2-5; TRBD2 matches at 13 bases. This CDR3 has 16 amino acids. Looked up from germline, CDR1 is SNHLY and CDR2 is FYNNEI. The CDR3 bases are TGTGCCAGAAGTGAAAGACTAGCGGGGGGTATAGAGACCCAGTACTTC. It yields the protein CARSERLAGGIETQYF.

This clonotype was seen at least ten times. The chain uses TRBV5-1 and TRBJ2-1; 7 bases align to TRBD2. CDR1 is SGHRS and CDR2 is YFSETQ in the germline V gene. The CDR3 runs 17 residues. Trimming at V came to 1 base and at J to 0 bases, leaving 7 bases not matched to a gene. The CDR3 is CASSLSSGAGSYNEQFF. Here the CDR3 DNA reads TGCGCCAGCAGCTTGTCCAGCGGGGCGGGCTCCTACAATGAGCAGTTCTTC.

J is TRBJ1-1 and V is TRBV7-9; 11 bases agree with TRBD1. V was clipped by 5 bases and J by 10 bases; unmatched bases: 6. Germline V gene data show CDR1 as SEHNR and CDR2 as FQNEAQ (reference sequence). The CDR3 totals 13 residues. The CDR3 reads CASSQDRGQGAFF. In DNA, the CDR3 is TGTGCCAGCAGCCAGGACAGGGGGCAAGGAGCTTTCTTT.

This clonotype has ten or more counts. This sequence joins TRBV5-1 and TRBJ2-7; tentatively, D is TRBD1 (6 bases). The germline V and J ends were trimmed by 3 bases and 2 bases, with 12 bases remaining between them. This CDR3 contains 14 residues. Germline V gene sequence: CDR1 SGHRS, CDR2 YFSETQ. The DNA of the CDR3 is TGCGCCAGCAGCTCCCCGGGACAACCCTACGAGCAGTACTTC. It is translated as CASSSPGQPYEQYF.

V and J are TRBV2 and TRBJ2-3; D is uncertain. This CDR3 region has 14 residues. Germline-derived CDR1 and CDR2 are SNHLY and FYNNEI. Deletions cut 6 bases from V and 1 base from J, with 11 bases between. The CDR3 is CASSRSGRTDTQYF. The CDR3, as DNA: TGTGCCAGCAGCCGGTCGGGTCGCACAGATACGCAGTATTTT.

Many counts were recorded for this clonotype. The chain recombines TRBV3-1 with TRBJ2-1; TRBD1 might be the D (6 bases). The CDR3 length is 15 residues. V was trimmed by 5 bases and J by 0 bases, leaving 11 bases between them. CDR1 LGHDT and CDR2 YNNKEL come from the germline V gene (reference sequence). CDR3 sequence reads: CASSAGTSSYNEQFF. The CDR3 DNA follows: TGTGCCAGCAGCGCCGGGACAAGCTCCTACAATGAGCAGTTCTTC.

This clonotype was seen repeatedly, ten times or more. The V gene is TRBV28, the J gene TRBJ1-5, with 8 bases aligning to TRBD1. CDR3 size: 18 residues. Trimming removed 5 bases from V and 5 bases from J; junction bases left unmatched: 17. Germline assignment: CDR1 MDHEN and CDR2 SYDVKM. The CDR3, as DNA: TGTGCCAGCAGTCCCCCGGCCAGGGGGCTTGGGGGTGATCAGCCCCAGCATTTT. Translating it yields CASSPPARGLGGDQPQHF.

Comments on this clonotype: Mismatch with germline at one junction end may stem from a read error. The gene calls are TRBV5-1 and TRBJ1-1, with D tentatively TRBD1 (5 bases). The germline CDR1 and CDR2 sequences are SGHRS and YFSETQ. This CDR3 has 13 residues. This CDR3 reads CASSSGALTEVFF. The CDR3 DNA reads as TGCGCCAGCAGCTCCGGGGCTCTCACTGAAGTTTTCTTT.